Listed below are T cell receptor beta chains from one sample, sequenced in a study of blood T cell repertoires in COVID-19. Assay: immunoSEQ multiplex PCR; the TCRdb copy retains only in-frame clones and omits some. The table records 9,500 to 15,000 clones, 90% of them present only once. The specimen sequenced was peripheral blood. The source is a man aged 65 to 79 with active COVID-19. The conserved cysteine and the conserved F or W are not part of the CDR3 here. Fields, in order: clone size, J gene, CDR3 length, V gene, D gene, CDR3 protein. D genes are given only for firm matches. Part of the rows lack a size; the others show once, few, many or a class for expanded clones.

clone_size: -
j_call: TRBJ1-2
cdr3_length: 12
v_call: TRBV29-1
d_call: TRBD1
cdr3_aa: SVERAGGSRGYT

clone_size: -
j_call: TRBJ1-6
cdr3_length: 12
v_call: TRBV15
d_call: TRBD1
cdr3_aa: ATRDREYNSPLH

clone_size: once
j_call: TRBJ2-3
cdr3_length: 13
v_call: TRBV21-1
d_call: -
cdr3_aa: ASDTKREGTDTQY

clone_size: -
j_call: TRBJ2-5
cdr3_length: 14
v_call: TRBV24-1
d_call: TRBD1
cdr3_aa: ATSDSGTGRQETQY

clone_size: -
j_call: TRBJ1-2
cdr3_length: 9
v_call: TRBV29-1
d_call: TRBD1
cdr3_aa: SVGQGQGYT

clone_size: -
j_call: TRBJ2-2
cdr3_length: 13
v_call: TRBV6-4
d_call: -
cdr3_aa: ASNSLDSYTGELF

clone_size: -
j_call: TRBJ1-2
cdr3_length: 13
v_call: TRBV6-5
d_call: -
cdr3_aa: ASSYGATGTYGYT

clone_size: -
j_call: TRBJ1-1
cdr3_length: 11
v_call: TRBV6-5
d_call: -
cdr3_aa: ASASQGLGTAF

clone_size: -
j_call: TRBJ1-6
cdr3_length: 9
v_call: TRBV15
d_call: -
cdr3_aa: ATGDCSPLH

clone_size: few
j_call: TRBJ2-1
cdr3_length: 15
v_call: TRBV9
d_call: -
cdr3_aa: ASSGQFGGVEHNEQF

clone_size: once
j_call: TRBJ2-2
cdr3_length: 13
v_call: TRBV29-1
d_call: TRBD1
cdr3_aa: SVRTGTGGTGELF

clone_size: once
j_call: TRBJ1-5
cdr3_length: 13
v_call: TRBV5-1
d_call: -
cdr3_aa: ASSLWGEESQPQH

clone_size: -
j_call: TRBJ1-4
cdr3_length: 16
v_call: TRBV6-1
d_call: TRBD1
cdr3_aa: ASSEGNLAGTGGEKLF

clone_size: few
j_call: TRBJ1-6
cdr3_length: 13
v_call: TRBV19
d_call: TRBD1
cdr3_aa: ASSTTGSPNSPLH

clone_size: once
j_call: TRBJ2-3
cdr3_length: 14
v_call: TRBV28
d_call: TRBD2
cdr3_aa: ASSFTLAGGTDTQY

clone_size: -
j_call: TRBJ1-3
cdr3_length: 13
v_call: TRBV6-5
d_call: TRBD1
cdr3_aa: ASRQPGTAGNTIY

clone_size: -
j_call: TRBJ1-6
cdr3_length: 11
v_call: TRBV6-2/TRBV6-3
d_call: -
cdr3_aa: ASSYLRDSPLH

clone_size: once
j_call: TRBJ1-4
cdr3_length: 14
v_call: TRBV10-3
d_call: TRBD1
cdr3_aa: ATRQGPMGANEKLF

clone_size: -
j_call: TRBJ1-1
cdr3_length: 13
v_call: TRBV14
d_call: -
cdr3_aa: ASSQLGTIGTEAF

clone_size: once
j_call: TRBJ1-5
cdr3_length: 12
v_call: TRBV10-3
d_call: -
cdr3_aa: AISEAGRYQPQH

clone_size: few
j_call: TRBJ2-5
cdr3_length: 12
v_call: TRBV27
d_call: -
cdr3_aa: ASSLSDSLETQY

clone_size: -
j_call: TRBJ1-5
cdr3_length: 13
v_call: TRBV2
d_call: -
cdr3_aa: ASGRDSGKYQPQH

clone_size: few
j_call: TRBJ1-1
cdr3_length: 11
v_call: TRBV5-4
d_call: -
cdr3_aa: ASSLPRGAEAF

clone_size: -
j_call: TRBJ2-7
cdr3_length: 15
v_call: TRBV10-1
d_call: TRBD1
cdr3_aa: ASSPLTGTVISYEQY

clone_size: -
j_call: TRBJ2-7
cdr3_length: 12
v_call: TRBV9
d_call: TRBD1
cdr3_aa: ASSVKDRAYEQY

clone_size: -
j_call: TRBJ1-6
cdr3_length: 12
v_call: TRBV25-1
d_call: -
cdr3_aa: ASSETWGVSPLH

clone_size: -
j_call: TRBJ2-6
cdr3_length: 15
v_call: TRBV9
d_call: -
cdr3_aa: ASSVGGLSSGANVLT

clone_size: once
j_call: TRBJ1-4
cdr3_length: 14
v_call: TRBV3-1/TRBV3-2
d_call: TRBD1
cdr3_aa: ASSQDLTGDDEKLF

clone_size: once
j_call: TRBJ2-3
cdr3_length: 11
v_call: TRBV4-2
d_call: -
cdr3_aa: ASSQGDSVAQY

clone_size: -
j_call: TRBJ2-2
cdr3_length: 14
v_call: TRBV6-4
d_call: -
cdr3_aa: ASSASRARNTGELF

clone_size: -
j_call: TRBJ1-2
cdr3_length: 13
v_call: TRBV27
d_call: TRBD1
cdr3_aa: ASRKPGTGRDGYT

clone_size: -
j_call: TRBJ1-2
cdr3_length: 14
v_call: TRBV4-1
d_call: -
cdr3_aa: ASSQEAPLLSYGYT

clone_size: once
j_call: TRBJ2-1
cdr3_length: 14
v_call: TRBV18
d_call: TRBD2
cdr3_aa: ASSPILAGGRNEQF

clone_size: few
j_call: TRBJ1-5
cdr3_length: 11
v_call: TRBV2
d_call: TRBD1
cdr3_aa: ASRGAGNQPQH

clone_size: -
j_call: TRBJ2-1
cdr3_length: 9
v_call: TRBV29-1
d_call: -
cdr3_aa: SVERYNEQF

clone_size: few
j_call: TRBJ2-1
cdr3_length: 11
v_call: TRBV6-5
d_call: -
cdr3_aa: ASSLGPWNEQF

clone_size: few
j_call: TRBJ2-1
cdr3_length: 17
v_call: TRBV5-1
d_call: TRBD2
cdr3_aa: ASSLSGGRALITHNEQF

clone_size: -
j_call: TRBJ2-2
cdr3_length: 14
v_call: TRBV3-1/TRBV3-2
d_call: -
cdr3_aa: ASSRAGNSRTGELF

clone_size: once
j_call: TRBJ1-5
cdr3_length: 13
v_call: TRBV4-1
d_call: -
cdr3_aa: ASSPGTNSNQPQH

clone_size: -
j_call: TRBJ1-6
cdr3_length: 14
v_call: TRBV27
d_call: -
cdr3_aa: ASSIDPGLRNSPLH

clone_size: -
j_call: TRBJ2-3
cdr3_length: 11
v_call: TRBV12-3/TRBV12-4
d_call: TRBD2
cdr3_aa: ASSWDYTDTQY

clone_size: -
j_call: TRBJ1-2
cdr3_length: 13
v_call: TRBV5-1
d_call: TRBD1
cdr3_aa: ASSLLPGQQEGYT

clone_size: -
j_call: TRBJ2-2
cdr3_length: 13
v_call: TRBV19
d_call: TRBD1
cdr3_aa: ASSGGQGVSGELF

clone_size: -
j_call: TRBJ1-2
cdr3_length: 11
v_call: TRBV20-1
d_call: -
cdr3_aa: SASSPANYGYT

clone_size: -
j_call: TRBJ2-5
cdr3_length: 13
v_call: TRBV6-5
d_call: -
cdr3_aa: ATGHRGSFQETQY

clone_size: -
j_call: TRBJ1-1
cdr3_length: 14
v_call: TRBV5-6
d_call: TRBD1
cdr3_aa: ASSLATGVMNTEAF

clone_size: -
j_call: TRBJ2-5
cdr3_length: 15
v_call: TRBV4-3
d_call: TRBD2
cdr3_aa: ASSPRLAGGNQETQY

clone_size: -
j_call: TRBJ2-7
cdr3_length: 12
v_call: TRBV18
d_call: TRBD1
cdr3_aa: ASSPRDSNYEQY

clone_size: -
j_call: TRBJ2-1
cdr3_length: 10
v_call: TRBV27
d_call: TRBD1
cdr3_aa: ASRGGGQGQF

clone_size: -
j_call: TRBJ2-7
cdr3_length: 11
v_call: TRBV5-5
d_call: -
cdr3_aa: ASSLEGQYEQY

clone_size: -
j_call: TRBJ1-6
cdr3_length: 12
v_call: TRBV3-1/TRBV3-2
d_call: -
cdr3_aa: ASSGPGGYSPLH

clone_size: -
j_call: TRBJ2-1
cdr3_length: 15
v_call: TRBV10-3
d_call: -
cdr3_aa: AISVEGASSSYNEQF

clone_size: -
j_call: TRBJ1-1
cdr3_length: 15
v_call: TRBV21-1
d_call: -
cdr3_aa: ASSARRGRAGNTEAF

clone_size: once
j_call: TRBJ1-1
cdr3_length: 11
v_call: TRBV7-8
d_call: TRBD1
cdr3_aa: ASRIGTVSEAF